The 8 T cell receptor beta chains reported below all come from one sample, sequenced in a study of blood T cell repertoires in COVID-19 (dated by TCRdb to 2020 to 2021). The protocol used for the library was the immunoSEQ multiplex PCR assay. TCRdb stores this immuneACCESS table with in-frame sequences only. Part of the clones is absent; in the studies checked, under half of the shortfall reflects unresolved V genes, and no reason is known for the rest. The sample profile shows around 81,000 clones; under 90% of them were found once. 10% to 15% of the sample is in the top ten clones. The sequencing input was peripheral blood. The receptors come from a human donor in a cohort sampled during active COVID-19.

Here the CDR3 reads CSGSFRGAGETQYF. The DNA of the CDR3 is TGCAGCGGGAGCTTCAGGGGGGCGGGGGAGACCCAGTACTTC. The chain recombines TRBV29-1 with TRBJ2-5, with D possibly TRBD1 on 7 matching bases. V was shortened by 7 bases and J by 5 bases, with 20 bases between the two germline ends. CDR1 and CDR2 from the germline V gene are SQVTM and ANQGSEA. This CDR3 comprises 14 residues.

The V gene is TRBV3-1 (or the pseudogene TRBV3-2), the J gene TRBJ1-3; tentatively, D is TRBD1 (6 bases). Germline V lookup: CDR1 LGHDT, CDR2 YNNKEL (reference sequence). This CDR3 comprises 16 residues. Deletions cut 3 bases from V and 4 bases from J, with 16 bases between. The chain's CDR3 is CASSQGPTGTGNTIYF. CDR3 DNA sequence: TGTGCCAGCAGCCAGGGTCCCACAGGGACAGGAAACACCATATATTTT.

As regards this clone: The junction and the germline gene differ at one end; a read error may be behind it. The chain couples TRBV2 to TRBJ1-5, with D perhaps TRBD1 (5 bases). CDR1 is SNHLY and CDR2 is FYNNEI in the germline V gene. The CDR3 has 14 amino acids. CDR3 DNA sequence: TGTGCCAGCGCTGACAGTAATAGCAATCAGCCCCGGCATTTT. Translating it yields CASADSNSNQPRHF. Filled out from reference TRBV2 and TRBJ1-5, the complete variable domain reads EPEVTQTPSHQVTQMGQEVILRCVPISNHLYFYWYRQILGQKVEFLVSFYNNEISEKSEIFDDQFSVERPDGSNFTLKIRSTKLEDSAMYFCASADSNSNQPRHFGDGTRLSIL.

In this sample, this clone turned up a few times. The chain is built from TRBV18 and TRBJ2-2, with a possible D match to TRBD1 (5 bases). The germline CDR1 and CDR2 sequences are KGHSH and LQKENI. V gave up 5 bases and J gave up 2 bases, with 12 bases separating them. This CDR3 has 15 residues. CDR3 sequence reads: CASSFQGFNTGELFF. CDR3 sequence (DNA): TGTGCCAGCTCATTCCAGGGTTTCAACACCGGGGAGCTGTTTTTT.

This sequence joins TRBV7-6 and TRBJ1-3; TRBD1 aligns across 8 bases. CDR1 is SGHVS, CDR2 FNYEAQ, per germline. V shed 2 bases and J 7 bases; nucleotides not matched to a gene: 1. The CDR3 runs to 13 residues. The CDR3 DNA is TGTGCCAGCAGCTTACACAGGGGGAACACCATATATTTT. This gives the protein CASSLHRGNTIYF.

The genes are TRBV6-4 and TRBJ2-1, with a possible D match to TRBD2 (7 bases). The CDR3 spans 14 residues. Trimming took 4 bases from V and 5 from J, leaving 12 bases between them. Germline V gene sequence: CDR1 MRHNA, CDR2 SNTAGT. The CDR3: CASSVRGGNNEQFF. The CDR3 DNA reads TGTGCCAGCAGTGTGAGGGGGGGGAACAATGAGCAGTTCTTC.

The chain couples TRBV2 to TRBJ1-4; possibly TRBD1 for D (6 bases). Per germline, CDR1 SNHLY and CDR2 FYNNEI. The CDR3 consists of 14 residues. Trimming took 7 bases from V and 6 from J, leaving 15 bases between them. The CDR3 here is CASNSRQAHEKLFF. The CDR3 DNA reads TGTGCCAGCAACTCACGACAGGCACATGAAAAACTGTTTTTT.

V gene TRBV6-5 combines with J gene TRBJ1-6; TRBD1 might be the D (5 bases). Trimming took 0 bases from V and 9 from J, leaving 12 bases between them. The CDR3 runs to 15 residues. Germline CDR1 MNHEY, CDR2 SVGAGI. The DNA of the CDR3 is TGTGCCAGCAGTTACTCCGCAGGGTCTGGTTCACCCCTCCACTTT. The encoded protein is CASSYSAGSGSPLHF.